This T cell receptor beta chain was identified during a study of glioma-infiltrating T cells after dendritic cell vaccination. Amplification used 60 V beta primers and 13 J beta primers. Profiled with immunoSEQ multiplex PCR; TCRdb holds only in-frame clones, not every one. The sample holds 72,000 or so clones, around 90% seen once. This clone was seen only once. The sample's time point: after dendritic cell vaccination, including at tumor progression/relapse. This CDR3 spans 13 amino acids. The ends were cut back, 5 bases at V and 3 bases at J, with 9 bases in the middle. CDR1 SGHRS and CDR2 YFSETQ come from the germline V gene.

The sequenced sample was blood, obtained after dendritic cell vaccination. This TCR came from a human donor with glioblastoma. The chain uses TRBV5-1 and TRBJ1-5, with a weak D call TRBD1 (5 bases). The CDR3 nucleotides read TGCGCCAGCAGAGACAGCTCCAATCAGCCCCAGCATTTT. Its protein is CASRDSSNQPQHF.